The next 10 T cell receptor beta chains were all read from a single sample in a study of T cell repertoires in cytomegalovirus infection. One entry per CDR3 protein, called by TCRdb with MiXCR from the reads. The sample holds around 100,000 distinct CDR3 sequences; 10% are singletons and the top ten take roughly 31%. Their antigens remain unidentified. The sequenced sample was PBMCs, sequenced either directly or after in vitro stimulation (not recorded which). The receptors derive from a human donor in good health (CMV status not recorded). Some clones in this sample may be carry-over from other donors' samples.

There are many counts of this clonotype. The rearrangement links TRBV19 to TRBJ2-7; the match to TRBD2 covers 9 bases. This CDR3 contains 14 residues. Per germline, CDR1 LNHDA and CDR2 SQIVND (reference sequence). V shed 5 bases, J shed 7 bases, and the junction held 9 bases outside the gene matches. CDR3 nucleotides: TGTGCCAGTAGTTCAATAGCGGGAGCAGAGGAGCAGTACGTC. As protein: CASSSIAGAEEQYV.

This clonotype was seen many times. The CDR3 DNA reads as TGTGCCAGCAGCTTAGACGGGGGCGGTAAGACCCAGTACTTC. This sequence encodes CASSLDGGGKTQYF. This sequence joins TRBV7-2 and TRBJ2-5; D possibly uses TRBD1 or TRBD2 (6 bases each). This CDR3 spans 14 amino acids. Trimming left V 1 base short and J 6 bases short, with 12 bases between. Germline V lookup: CDR1 SGHTA, CDR2 FQGNSA.

This clonotype was observed at least ten times. The CDR3 loop reads CASSSGTGRAEAFF. CDR3 in DNA: TGTGCCAGCAGTTCCGGGACAGGGCGGGCTGAAGCTTTCTTT. This rearrangement joins TRBV12-3 or TRBV12-4 to TRBJ1-1, with 9 bases fitting TRBD1. With 4 bases clipped from V and 6 bases from J, the junction kept 6 bases outside the gene matches. The CDR3 loop spans 14 amino acids.

This clonotype was recorded a few times. The V and J genes are TRBV27 and TRBJ1-2, with 9 positions matching TRBD1. The V and J ends lost 1 base and 3 bases, in that order; junction bases with no gene match: 9. CDR1 MNHEY and CDR2 SMNVEV come from the germline V gene (reference sequence). This CDR3 comprises 17 residues. The CDR3, as DNA: TGTGCCAGCAGTTTATTAAGGGGGGGACAGGGTCACTATGGCTACACCTTC. Translating it yields CASSLLRGGQGHYGYTF.

This clonotype has a count of ten or more. The rearrangement links TRBV12-3 or TRBV12-4 to TRBJ1-5; a weak D match, TRBD1 (5 bases). This CDR3 spans 13 amino acids. V lost 6 bases and J 5 bases, leaving 11 bases between the germline ends. CDR3 protein: CASRPGGDQPQHF. The CDR3 nucleotides are TGTGCCAGCAGACCCGGGGGGGATCAGCCCCAGCATTTT.

This clonotype showed up many times. The chain combines TRBV7-2 with TRBJ2-6; TRBD2 might be the D (6 bases). Germline CDR1 reads SGHTA; CDR2 reads FQGNSA. The CDR3 is 19 amino acids. V was shortened by 1 base and J by 0 bases, with 16 bases between the two germline ends. DNA for the CDR3: TGTGCCAGCAGCTTAGGTGGCGCGGGGTTTTCCTCTGGGGCCAACGTCCTGACTTTC. Protein product: CASSLGGAGFSSGANVLTF.

This clonotype was detected a few times. The chain links TRBV7-8 to TRBJ1-2; no reliable D call. The CDR3 covers 13 residues. CDR1 SGHVS and CDR2 FQNEAQ come from the germline V gene. Trimming took off 5 bases at V and 1 base at J, with 8 bases between the two ends. The CDR3 loop reads CASSPLINYGYTF. For the CDR3, the DNA is TGTGCCAGCAGCCCTCTTATTAACTATGGCTACACCTTC.

J is TRBJ2-1 and V is TRBV11-3; D perhaps matches TRBD2 (5 bases). The V and J ends lost 1 base and 0 bases respectively, with 13 bases between them. Germline V gene sequence: CDR1 SGHNT, CDR2 YENEEA. This CDR3 region has 17 residues. CDR3 sequence (DNA): TGTGCCAGCAGCTTAGGAGGAGGACTCAGCTCCTACAATGAGCAGTTCTTC. Protein sequence: CASSLGGGLSSYNEQFF.

This rearrangement joins TRBV29-1 to TRBJ2-7; tentative D call: TRBD2 (6 bases). V shed 4 bases and J shed 3 bases, with 7 bases lying between them. This CDR3 comprises 11 residues. Germline V lookup: CDR1 SQVTM, CDR2 ANQGSEA. The CDR3, as DNA: TGCAGCGTTGGGACTAACTACGAGCAGTACTTC. It translates to CSVGTNYEQYF.

This clonotype showed up just a few times. This chain uses TRBV20-1 with TRBJ1-1; no definite D call. Germline assignment: CDR1 DFQATT and CDR2 SNEGSKA (reference sequence). This CDR3 region has 15 residues. The ends were cut back, 2 bases at V and 4 bases at J, with 17 bases in the middle. The CDR3 loop reads CSARFSTSSPTEAFF. The CDR3 bases are TGCAGTGCTAGATTCTCGACAAGCTCCCCCACTGAAGCTTTCTTT.